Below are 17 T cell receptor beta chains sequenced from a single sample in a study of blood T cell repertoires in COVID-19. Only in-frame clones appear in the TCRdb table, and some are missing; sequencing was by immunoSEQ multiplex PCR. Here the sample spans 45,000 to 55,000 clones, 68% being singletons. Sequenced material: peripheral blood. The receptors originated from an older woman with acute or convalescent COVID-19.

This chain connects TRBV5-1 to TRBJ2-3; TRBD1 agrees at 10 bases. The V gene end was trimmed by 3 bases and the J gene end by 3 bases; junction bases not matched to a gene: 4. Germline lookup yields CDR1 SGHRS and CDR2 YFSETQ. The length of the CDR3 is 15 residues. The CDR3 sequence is CASSSGTGDTDTQYF. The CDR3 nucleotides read TGCGCCAGCAGCTCCGGGACAGGGGATACAGATACGCAGTATTTT.

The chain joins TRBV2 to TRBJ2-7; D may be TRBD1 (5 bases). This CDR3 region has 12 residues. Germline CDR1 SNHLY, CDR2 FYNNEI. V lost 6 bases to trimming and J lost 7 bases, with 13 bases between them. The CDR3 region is CASRGRQKEQYF. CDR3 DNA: TGTGCCAGCAGGGGAAGACAGAAGGAGCAGTACTTC.

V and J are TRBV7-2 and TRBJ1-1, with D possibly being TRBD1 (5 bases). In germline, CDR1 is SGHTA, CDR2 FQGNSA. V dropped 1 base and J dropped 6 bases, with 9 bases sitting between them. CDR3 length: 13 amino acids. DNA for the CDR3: TGTGCCAGCAGCTTAGACCGACAGTCTGAAGCTTTCTTT. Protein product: CASSLDRQSEAFF.

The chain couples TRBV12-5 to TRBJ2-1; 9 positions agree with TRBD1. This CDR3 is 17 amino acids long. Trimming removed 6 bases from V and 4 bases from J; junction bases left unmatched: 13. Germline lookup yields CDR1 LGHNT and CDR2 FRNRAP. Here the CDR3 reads CASGFEPGTGRYNEQFF. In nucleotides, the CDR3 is TGTGCTAGTGGCTTTGAGCCCGGGACAGGGCGATACAATGAGCAGTTCTTC.

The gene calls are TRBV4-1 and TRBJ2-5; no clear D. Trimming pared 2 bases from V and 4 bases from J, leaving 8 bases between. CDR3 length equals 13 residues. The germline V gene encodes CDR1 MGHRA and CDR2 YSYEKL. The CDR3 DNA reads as TGCGCCAGCAGCCAATGGAGAGGAGAGACCCAGTACTTC. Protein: CASSQWRGETQYF.

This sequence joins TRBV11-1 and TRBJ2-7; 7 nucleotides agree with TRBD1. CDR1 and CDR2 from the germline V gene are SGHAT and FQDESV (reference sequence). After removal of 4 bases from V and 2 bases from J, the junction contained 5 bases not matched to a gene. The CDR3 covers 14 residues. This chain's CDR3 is CASSSGQEPYEQYF. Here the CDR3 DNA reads TGTGCCAGCAGCTCCGGACAGGAACCCTACGAGCAGTACTTC.

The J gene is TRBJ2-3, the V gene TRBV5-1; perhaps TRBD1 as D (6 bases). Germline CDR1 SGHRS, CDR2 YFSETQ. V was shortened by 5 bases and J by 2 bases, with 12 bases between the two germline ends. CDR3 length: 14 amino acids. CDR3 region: CASRSDSITDTQYF. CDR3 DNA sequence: TGCGCCAGCAGATCGGACAGTATCACAGATACGCAGTATTTT.

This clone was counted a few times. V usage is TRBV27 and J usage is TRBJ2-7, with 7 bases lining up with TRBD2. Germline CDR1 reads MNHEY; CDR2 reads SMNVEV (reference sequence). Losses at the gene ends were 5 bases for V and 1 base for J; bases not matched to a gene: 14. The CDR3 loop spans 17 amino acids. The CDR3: CASSPPGWGGGSYEQYF. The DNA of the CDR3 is TGTGCCAGCAGTCCGCCGGGATGGGGCGGGGGTTCCTACGAGCAGTACTTC.

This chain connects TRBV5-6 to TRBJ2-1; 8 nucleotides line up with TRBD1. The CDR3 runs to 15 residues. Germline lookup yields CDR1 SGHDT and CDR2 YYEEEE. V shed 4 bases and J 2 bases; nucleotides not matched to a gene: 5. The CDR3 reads CASSGTGFAYNEQFF. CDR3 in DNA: TGTGCCAGCAGCGGGACAGGATTCGCCTACAATGAGCAGTTCTTC.

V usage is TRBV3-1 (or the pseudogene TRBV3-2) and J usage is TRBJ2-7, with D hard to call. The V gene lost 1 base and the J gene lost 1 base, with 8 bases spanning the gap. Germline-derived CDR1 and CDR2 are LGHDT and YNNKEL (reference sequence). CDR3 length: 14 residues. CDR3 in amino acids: CASSQAGRSYEQYF. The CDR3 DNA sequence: TGTGCCAGCAGCCAAGCAGGTAGGTCCTACGAGCAGTACTTC.

The CDR3 protein is CASSQDQGLGEKLFF. CDR3 DNA: TGTGCCAGCAGCCAAGATCAGGGGTTAGGTGAAAAACTGTTTTTT. The chain has TRBV3-1 (or the pseudogene TRBV3-2) and TRBJ1-4, with D perhaps TRBD1 (6 bases). The CDR3 sequence is 15 residues long. The ends were cut back, 0 bases at V and 7 bases at J, with 12 bases in the middle. Germline-derived CDR1 and CDR2 are LGHDT and YNNKEL (reference sequence).

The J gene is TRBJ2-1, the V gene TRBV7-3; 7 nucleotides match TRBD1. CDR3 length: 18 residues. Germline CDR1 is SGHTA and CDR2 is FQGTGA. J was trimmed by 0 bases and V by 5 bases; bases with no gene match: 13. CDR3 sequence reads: CASSPVRDRPSSYNEQFF. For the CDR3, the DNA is TGTGCCAGCAGCCCAGTCCGGGACAGACCAAGCTCCTACAATGAGCAGTTCTTC. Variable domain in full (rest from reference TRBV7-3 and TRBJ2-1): GAGVSQTPSNKVTEKGKYVELRCDPISGHTALYWYRQSLGQGPEFLIYFQGTGAADDSGLPNDRFFAVRPEGSVSTLKIQRTERGDSAVYLCASSPVRDRPSSYNEQFFGPGTRLTVL.

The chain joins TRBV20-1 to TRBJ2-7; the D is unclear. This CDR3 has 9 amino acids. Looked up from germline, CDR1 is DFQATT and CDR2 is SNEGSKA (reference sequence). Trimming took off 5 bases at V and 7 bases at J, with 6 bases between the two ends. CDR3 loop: CSAGPEQYF. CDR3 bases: TGCAGTGCTGGCCCGGAGCAGTACTTC.

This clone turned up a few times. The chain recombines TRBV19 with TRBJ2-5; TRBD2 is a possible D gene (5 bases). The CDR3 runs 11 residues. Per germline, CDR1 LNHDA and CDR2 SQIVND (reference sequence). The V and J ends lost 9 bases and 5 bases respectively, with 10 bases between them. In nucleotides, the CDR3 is TGTGCCAGCCGGGATCAGGAGACCCAGTACTTC. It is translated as CASRDQETQYF.

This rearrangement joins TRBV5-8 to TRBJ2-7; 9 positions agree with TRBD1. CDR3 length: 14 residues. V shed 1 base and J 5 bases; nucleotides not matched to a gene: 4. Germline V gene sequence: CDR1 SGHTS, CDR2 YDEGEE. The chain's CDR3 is CASSLYGQGNEQYF. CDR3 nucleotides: TGTGCCAGCAGCTTGTATGGACAGGGGAACGAGCAGTACTTC.

CDR3: CASGGGRRETQYF. CDR3 bases: TGTGCCAGTGGGGGGGGGCGCCGTGAGACCCAGTACTTC. The genes are TRBV12-3 or TRBV12-4 and TRBJ2-5; D possibly corresponds to TRBD2 (7 bases). Trimming shortened V by 9 bases and J by 5 bases, and 16 bases separated the two germline ends. This CDR3 contains 13 residues.

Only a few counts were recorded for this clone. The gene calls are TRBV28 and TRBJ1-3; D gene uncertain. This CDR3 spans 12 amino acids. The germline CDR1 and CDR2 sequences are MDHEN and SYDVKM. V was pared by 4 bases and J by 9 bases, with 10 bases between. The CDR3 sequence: CASSSTRGTIYF. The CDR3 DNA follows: TGTGCCAGCAGTTCCACCCGGGGCACCATATATTTT.